What follows are 11 T cell receptor beta chains derived from one specimen sequenced in a study of T-cell memory formation after mild COVID-19. TCRdb redid the calling of the 5' RACE reads with MiXCR, one entry per CDR3 protein. This sample carries 190,000 or so distinct CDR3 sequences, 20% to 25% of them seen once, and the ten largest clones take around 23%. Specimen: PBMCs or a T cell subset sorted from them (not recorded which). The receptors were gathered from an adult woman who had mild COVID-19 (a few samples of this study predate the infection). Cell type and time point are not known.

This clonotype has more than one count but fewer than ten. The CDR3 sequence: CASSVPADPTDGYTF. In DNA, the CDR3 is TGTGCCAGCAGCGTGCCAGCGGACCCGACGGATGGCTACACCTTC. The chain carries TRBV9 and TRBJ1-2; D remains ambiguous. Trimming took 2 bases from V and 6 from J, leaving 17 bases between them. CDR3 length equals 15 residues. The germline gives CDR1 SGDLS, CDR2 YYNGEE. Drawing the rest from reference TRBV9 and TRBJ1-2, the complete variable domain is DSGVTQTPKHLITATGQRVTLRCSPRSGDLSVYWYQQSLDQGLQFLIQYYNGEERAKGNILERFSAQQFPDLHSELNLSSLELGDSALYFCASSVPADPTDGYTFGSGTRLTVV.

The chain carries TRBV12-3 or TRBV12-4 and TRBJ2-5; the match to TRBD2 covers 8 bases. V shed 3 bases, J shed 4 bases, and the junction held 16 bases outside the gene matches. The CDR3 runs to 18 residues. The CDR3 coding sequence is TGTGCCAGCAGTTTTTCAACGTCTAGCGGGTCGGCTGGAGAGACCCAGTACTTC. Amino acid sequence: CASSFSTSSGSAGETQYF.

The V call is TRBV9, the J call TRBJ1-1, with TRBD1 as a possible D gene (5 bases). The length of the CDR3 is 14 residues. V lost 3 bases to trimming and J lost 5 bases, with 14 bases between them. CDR1 and CDR2 (germline): SGDLS, YYNGEE. This CDR3 reads CASSAGGEGTEAFF. In nucleotides, the CDR3 is TGTGCCAGCAGCGCCGGGGGGGAGGGAACTGAAGCTTTCTTT.

The chain combines TRBV11-3 with TRBJ2-1; D gene uncertain. Germline V gene lookup returns CDR1 SGHNT and CDR2 YENEEA. V dropped 0 bases and J dropped 6 bases, with 18 bases sitting between them. This CDR3 contains 17 residues. CDR3 in DNA: TGTGCCAGCAGCTTAGACCCCCGATTAGCCGCGACCAATGAGCAGTTCTTC. The encoded protein is CASSLDPRLAATNEQFF.

This clonotype has just a few counts. V and J are TRBV29-1 and TRBJ2-1, with 8 bases that match TRBD1. The CDR3 totals 13 residues. J gave up 6 bases and V 4 bases, and 5 bases lay outside the gene matches. The germline V gene has CDR1 SQVTM and CDR2 ANQGSEA. Written as DNA, the CDR3 is TGCAGCGTTGGTCAGGGGGCATTCAATGAGCAGTTCTTC. Protein sequence: CSVGQGAFNEQFF.

This clonotype has more than one count but fewer than ten. The chain has TRBV5-1 and TRBJ2-1; TRBD1 aligns across 7 bases. This CDR3 comprises 13 residues. Trimming at V came to 2 bases and at J to 6 bases, leaving 2 bases not matched to a gene. Germline loops: CDR1 SGHRS, CDR2 YFSETQ. The CDR3 DNA follows: TGCGCCAGCAGCTTCAGGACAGGCAATGAGCAGTTCTTC. The encoded protein is CASSFRTGNEQFF.

The chain links TRBV7-9 to TRBJ2-7, with 8 bases fitting TRBD2. This CDR3 has 15 amino acids. V dropped 5 bases and J dropped 2; count of bases not matched to a gene: 8. The germline V gene encodes CDR1 SEHNR and CDR2 FQNEAQ (reference sequence). Here the CDR3 DNA reads TGTGCCAGCAGCGACACTAGCGGAAGGACCTACGAGCAGTACTTC. It encodes CASSDTSGRTYEQYF. Combining the CDR3 with reference TRBV7-9 and TRBJ2-7 gives the whole variable domain DTGVSQNPRHKITKRGQNVTFRCDPISEHNRLYWYRQTLGQGPEFLTYFQNEAQLEKSRLLSDRFSAERPKGSFSTLEIQRTEQGDSAMYLCASSDTSGRTYEQYFGPGTRLTVT.

The chain is built from TRBV5-1 and TRBJ2-3, with a tentative D call TRBD2 (7 bases). This CDR3 spans 17 amino acids. V was cut by 0 bases and J by 1 base, with 15 bases left in between. Germline CDR1 SGHRS, CDR2 YFSETQ. The CDR3 protein is CASSLGGGASGTDTQYF. The CDR3 nucleotides are TGCGCCAGCAGCTTGGGTGGGGGGGCCTCCGGCACAGATACGCAGTATTTT. Filled out from reference TRBV5-1 and TRBJ2-3, the complete variable domain reads KAGVTQTPRYLIKTRGQQVTLSCSPISGHRSVSWYQQTPGQGLQFLFEYFSETQRNKGNFPGRFSGRQFSNSRSEMNVSTLELGDSALYLCASSLGGGASGTDTQYFGPGTRLTVL.

The chain has TRBV5-5 and TRBJ1-1; D not resolved. Looked up from germline, CDR1 is SGHKS and CDR2 is YYEKEE (reference sequence). The CDR3 length is 13 residues. Trimming pared 0 bases from V and 3 bases from J, leaving 6 bases between. The chain's CDR3 is CASSLAEDTEAFF. The CDR3 region has the DNA TGTGCCAGCAGCTTGGCGGAGGACACTGAAGCTTTCTTT.

In this sample, this clonotype turned up many times. This chain links TRBV5-1 with TRBJ2-7; the D is unclear. CDR1 and CDR2 (germline): SGHRS, YFSETQ. The CDR3 extends over 16 amino acids. Trimming removed 4 bases at V and 6 bases at J, with 23 bases between. DNA of the CDR3: TGCGCCAGCAGCCTGAGCCTATCTAGTGAGGTCGGCGAGCAGTACTTC. This sequence encodes CASSLSLSSEVGEQYF.

On this clonotype: One end of the junction varies from germline; a read error may be responsible. The CDR3 coding sequence is TGTGCCAGCAGTCTGGGGGGGCCCATCTTC. This translates into CASSLGGPIF. This chain joins TRBV12-3 or TRBV12-4 and TRBJ2-1; tentative D call: TRBD2 (7 bases). This CDR3 contains 10 residues.